A single T cell receptor beta chain is shown here with its context. This entry is derived from a study of blood T cell repertoires in COVID-19. This table comes from immunoSEQ multiplex PCR, and its TCRdb copy is limited to in-frame clones, with some not included. Of 130,000 or so clones listed, 83% are singletons. Looked up from germline, CDR1 is LNHDA and CDR2 is SQIVND (reference sequence). CDR3 length equals 14 residues. V lost 4 bases to trimming and J lost 8 bases, with 15 bases between them. The TCR comes from a man at least 80 years old with active or convalescent COVID-19. This chain connects TRBV19 to TRBJ2-1, with D perhaps matching TRBD2 (5 bases). The sample was peripheral blood. CDR3 coding DNA: TGTGCCAGTAGTAGCGCTGGAGCGGACTATGAGCAGTTCTTC. Protein: CASSSAGADYEQFF.